This TCR beta chain was documented in a study of cytomegalovirus exposure and HLA in healthy donors. Study-level points and caveats: Relative to the approximately 670-donor mean, N-insertions were reportedly fewer in an Asian-associated ancestry cluster in a later analysis. Accurate predictions that matched the HLA-A and HLA-B alleles of most subjects were reportedly made from TCR beta sequences.

The PCR made use of 60 Vbeta and 13 Jbeta primers. Only in-frame clones appear in the TCRdb table, and some are missing; sequencing was by immunoSEQ multiplex PCR. Of 150,000 to 200,000 clones in the sample, 75% were seen once. The CDR3 has 16 amino acids. The V end was cut by 2 bases, the J end by 0 bases, with 12 bases between. The V gene's germline CDR1 is MNHEY and CDR2 SMNVEV (reference sequence). With respect to this clone: Its antigen is undetermined.

This TCR was recovered from a man aged 18 to 35 in good health and CMV-seropositive. The material sequenced was PBMCs. The chain links TRBV27 to TRBJ2-3; D not resolved. DNA for the CDR3: TGTGCCAGCAGTTTAAATCGGGTCTCTAGCACAGATACGCAGTATTTT. Protein product: CASSLNRVSSTDTQYF.